This entry features one TCR beta chain sequence. No antigen is known for it. Using immunoSEQ multiplex PCR, the repertoire was profiled, and TCRdb retains in-frame clones only, with some absent. Counted here are 150,000 to 200,000 clones, about 96% occurring once; the ten biggest clones make up 0.89%. The data are from a study of cytomegalovirus exposure and HLA in healthy donors. Study-level information: It was reported in a later analysis that the same platform had been used for the 120 validation repertoires as for the 666 first-cohort repertoires.

Trimming cost V 2 bases and J 8 bases, with 12 bases left between them. The V gene's germline CDR1 is SEHNR and CDR2 FQNEAQ (reference sequence). This CDR3 comprises 14 residues. Broader study findings: The study designated 150 or so TCR beta chains cytomegalovirus-associated.

This TCR was recovered from a woman younger than 30 in good health and CMV-seronegative. The J gene is TRBJ2-2, the V gene TRBV7-9, with D unresolved. The sample consisted of PBMCs. CDR3 sequence (DNA): TGTGCCAGCAGCTTACTTAGTATCGGTGGGGAGCTGTTTTTT. Translation gives CASSLLSIGGELFF.